Following are 24 T cell receptor beta chains from one sample sequenced in a study of T cell changes during pregnancy in multiple sclerosis (dated by TCRdb to the late 2010s). Library creation used the immunoSEQ multiplex PCR assay. TCRdb took this table from immuneACCESS and kept in-frame rearrangements with V and J called. Such tables lack part of the clones; where checked against another copy, unresolved V genes explain under half of the gap, and the rest is unexplained. This sample lists approximately 36,000 clones; around 89% were detected once. The top ten clones comprise under 7.5% of the sample. Sample: CD8+ T cells from peripheral blood mononuclear cells, taken in the third trimester of pregnancy. These receptors all come from a female donor with multiple sclerosis, enrolled in a pregnancy study.

The rearrangement uses TRBV6-4 and TRBJ2-1, with D possibly being TRBD2 (6 bases). V was shortened by 3 bases and J by 0 bases, with 9 bases between the two germline ends. Germline-derived CDR1 and CDR2 are MRHNA and SNTAGT. This CDR3 is 15 amino acids long. The CDR3 here is CASSEFGGSYNEQFF. DNA of the CDR3: TGTGCCAGCAGTGAGTTCGGGGGCTCCTACAATGAGCAGTTCTTC.

The V and J genes are TRBV27 and TRBJ2-1, with D possibly matching TRBD2 (5 bases). Germline assignment: CDR1 MNHEY and CDR2 SMNVEV (reference sequence). The CDR3 extends over 17 amino acids. V was cut by 6 bases and J by 5 bases, with 23 bases left in between. The CDR3 spells CASRKRRGRIGDNEQFF. The CDR3 DNA follows: TGTGCCAGCAGAAAAAGGAGAGGGCGAATTGGGGACAATGAGCAGTTCTTC.

This clone is labeled medium-sized. V is TRBV10-3 and J is TRBJ1-2; the D gene is possibly TRBD1 (6 bases). Germline lookup yields CDR1 ENHRY and CDR2 SYGVKD. This CDR3 has 13 amino acids. Trimming removed 10 bases from V and 0 bases from J, with 12 bases in between. CDR3 amino acids: CATQRTANYGYTF. DNA for the CDR3: TGTGCCACCCAGCGGACAGCTAACTATGGCTACACCTTC.

This clone has a single count. The chain recombines TRBV9 with TRBJ2-2, with TRBD2 as a possible D gene (5 bases). Germline V CDR1 and CDR2: SGDLS, YYNGEE. V lost 0 bases, J lost 2 bases, and 14 bases lay in between. The CDR3 covers 17 residues. Here the CDR3 reads CASSVAKWRTNTGELFF. In DNA form, the CDR3 reads TGTGCCAGCAGCGTAGCTAAATGGAGGACTAACACCGGGGAGCTGTTTTTT.

This clone has a handful of counts. This chain connects TRBV27 to TRBJ1-1, with 8 bases aligning to TRBD1. After removal of 5 bases from V and 1 base from J, the junction contained 3 bases not matched to a gene. The V gene's germline CDR1 is MNHEY and CDR2 SMNVEV (reference sequence). This CDR3 region has 14 residues. The CDR3 spells CASSRGTGNTEAFF. The DNA for the CDR3 is TGTGCCAGCAGTCGTGGGACAGGGAACACTGAAGCTTTCTTT.

This clone is deemed medium-sized. The J gene is TRBJ2-3, the V gene TRBV6-1; 12 bases agree with TRBD2. The J segment lost 4 bases and the V segment lost 2 bases, leaving 1 base of the junction unmatched. CDR3 size: 15 residues. Germline V gives CDR1 MNHNS, CDR2 SASEGT. CDR3 in DNA: TGTGCCAGCAGTGAACTAGCGGGGGGGCCAGATACGCAGTATTTT. Translated: CASSELAGGPDTQYF.

The chain is built from TRBV6-4 and TRBJ2-3; the D gene is possibly TRBD2 (6 bases). Germline V gives CDR1 MRHNA, CDR2 SNTAGT. There are 14 residues in the CDR3. V shed 2 bases and J shed 0 bases, with 6 bases lying between them. The CDR3 reads CASSDGTSTDTQYF. CDR3 coding DNA: TGTGCCAGCAGTGACGGGACTAGCACAGATACGCAGTATTTT.

This clone was picked up one time. The chain uses TRBV10-3 and TRBJ2-1; D perhaps matches TRBD2 (5 bases). The CDR3 spans 14 residues. Germline-derived CDR1 and CDR2 are ENHRY and SYGVKD. V was shortened by 0 bases and J by 5 bases, with 8 bases between the two germline ends. CDR3 loop: CAISESLGDNEQFF. CDR3 bases: TGTGCCATCAGTGAGTCTCTCGGGGACAATGAGCAGTTCTTC.

The V and J genes are TRBV6-6 and TRBJ1-2; 7 bases agree with TRBD1. The V and J ends lost 10 bases and 7 bases, in that order; junction bases with no gene match: 9. The CDR3 extends over 12 amino acids. Germline CDR1 reads MNHNY; CDR2 reads SVGAGI (reference sequence). The CDR3 sequence: CATEDRIGGYTF. The CDR3 nucleotides read TGTGCCACCGAGGACAGGATCGGTGGCTACACCTTC.

This rearrangement joins TRBV6-6 to TRBJ2-3; D not certain. The germline gives CDR1 MNHNY, CDR2 SVGAGI (reference sequence). The ends were cut back, 2 bases at V and 2 bases at J, with 11 bases in the middle. CDR3 length: 15 residues. CDR3 amino acids: CASSYETPNTDTQYF. The CDR3 bases are TGTGCCAGCAGTTACGAGACACCAAACACAGATACGCAGTATTTT.

The chain recombines TRBV28 with TRBJ1-2, with D maybe TRBD1 (5 bases). Deletions cut 4 bases from V and 4 bases from J, with 16 bases between. Looked up from germline, CDR1 is MDHEN and CDR2 is SYDVKM. There are 15 residues in the CDR3. The CDR3 DNA reads TGTGCCAGCAGTTATAGGGCCGCAGGGTTCTATGGCTACACCTTC. Protein sequence: CASSYRAAGFYGYTF.

The rearrangement joins TRBV11-3 to TRBJ1-1, with 9 bases matching TRBD1. The germline V gene encodes CDR1 SGHNT and CDR2 YENEEA. The CDR3 has 14 amino acids. The V and J ends lost 5 bases and 3 bases, in that order; junction bases with no gene match: 4. The CDR3 here is CASSARDRDTEAFF. The CDR3 region has the DNA TGTGCCAGCAGCGCTCGGGACAGGGACACTGAAGCTTTCTTT.

V usage is TRBV6-5 and J usage is TRBJ1-1; 9 nucleotides match TRBD1. Germline V gene lookup returns CDR1 MNHEY and CDR2 SVGAGI. V was clipped by 4 bases and J by 5 bases; unmatched bases: 8. The length of the CDR3 is 15 residues. The CDR3 reads CASSLGTGTGTEAFF. In DNA form, the CDR3 reads TGTGCCAGCAGTTTAGGGACAGGGACGGGGACTGAAGCTTTCTTT.

This chain connects TRBV19 to TRBJ2-1; D uncertain. This CDR3 has 14 amino acids. Germline loops: CDR1 LNHDA, CDR2 SQIVND (reference sequence). The ends were cut back, 0 bases at V and 10 bases at J, with 13 bases in the middle. The CDR3 spells CASSIDRDQREQFF. CDR3 in DNA: TGTGCCAGTAGTATAGATCGAGACCAGCGCGAGCAGTTCTTC.

The rearrangement links TRBV4-1 to TRBJ2-2, with 11 bases matching TRBD1. Per the germline V gene, CDR1 is MGHRA and CDR2 is YSYEKL. The V and J ends lost 4 bases and 3 bases, in that order; junction bases with no gene match: 4. The CDR3 consists of 16 residues. CDR3 nucleotides: TGCGCCAGCAGCCCCGGACAGGGGGCCGACACCGGGGAGCTGTTTTTT. Translated: CASSPGQGADTGELFF.

The chain links TRBV7-3 to TRBJ2-3; TRBD2 matches at 8 bases. From germline, CDR1 is SGHTA and CDR2 FQGTGA. Trimming at V came to 0 bases and at J to 4 bases, leaving 0 bases not matched to a gene. The CDR3 length is 14 residues. CDR3 bases: TGTGCCAGCAGCTTAACCGGGGGGGCAGATACGCAGTATTTT. It codes for CASSLTGGADTQYF.

The J gene is TRBJ2-3, the V gene TRBV7-9; D not certain. CDR3 length: 14 amino acids. V was clipped by 3 bases and J by 2 bases, with 9 bases between them. The germline V gene has CDR1 SEHNR and CDR2 FQNEAQ (reference sequence). The CDR3 spells CASSFPQNTDTQYF. In DNA form, the CDR3 reads TGTGCCAGCAGCTTCCCCCAGAACACAGATACGCAGTATTTT.

This chain joins TRBV5-4 and TRBJ1-1; possible D gene TRBD1, 5 bases. V dropped 0 bases and J dropped 2 bases, with 8 bases sitting between them. CDR3 length: 14 residues. The germline gives CDR1 SGHNT, CDR2 YYREEE (reference sequence). The CDR3 nucleotides read TGTGCCAGCAGCTTGGACAGGTCAAACACTGAAGCTTTCTTT. It specifies CASSLDRSNTEAFF.

The V call is TRBV2, the J call TRBJ1-5; 8 bases are a match to TRBD1. The V and J ends lost 6 bases and 6 bases, in that order; junction bases with no gene match: 7. The germline V gene has CDR1 SNHLY and CDR2 FYNNEI. CDR3 length equals 14 residues. CDR3 loop: CASRRAGGLQPQHF. The CDR3 nucleotides read TGTGCCAGCAGGAGGGCAGGGGGCCTTCAGCCCCAGCATTTT.

Only one count was recorded for this clone. This rearrangement joins TRBV28 to TRBJ2-7; 7 positions match TRBD1. CDR1 MDHEN and CDR2 SYDVKM come from the germline V gene. This CDR3 has 12 residues. The ends lost 8 bases at V and 2 bases at J; junction bases unmatched: 3. CDR3 in DNA: TGTGCCAGCTCCGGGACAGCCTACGAGCAGTACTTC. Its translation is CASSGTAYEQYF.

This chain connects TRBV10-3 to TRBJ1-3; no clear D. Germline values: CDR1 ENHRY, CDR2 SYGVKD. V gave up 0 bases and J gave up 4 bases, with 13 bases separating them. The CDR3 consists of 16 residues. This CDR3 is CAISESMVPGGNTIYF. CDR3 coding DNA: TGTGCCATCAGTGAGTCGATGGTGCCGGGAGGAAACACCATATATTTT.

The chain uses TRBV7-8 and TRBJ1-2, with a weak D call TRBD1 (5 bases). The V gene's germline CDR1 is SGHVS and CDR2 FQNEAQ. CDR3 size: 14 residues. Trimming stripped 4 bases from V and 1 base from J, with 10 bases between. The CDR3 reads CASSWEGINYGYTF. The DNA for the CDR3 is TGTGCCAGCAGCTGGGAGGGGATTAACTATGGCTACACCTTC.

This chain links TRBV19 with TRBJ1-1; tentatively, D is TRBD1 (6 bases). This CDR3 spans 13 amino acids. Deletions cut 5 bases from V and 0 bases from J, with 7 bases between. From germline, CDR1 is LNHDA and CDR2 SQIVND (reference sequence). The CDR3 nucleotides are TGTGCCAGTAGTGACAGGCTGAACACTGAAGCTTTCTTT. Its protein is CASSDRLNTEAFF.

The chain employs TRBV5-4 and TRBJ1-1; the D is unclear. V was trimmed by 2 bases and J by 11 bases, leaving 16 bases between them. Germline loops: CDR1 SGHNT, CDR2 YYREEE (reference sequence). CDR3 length: 13 residues. CDR3 in DNA: TGTGCCAGCAGCTTACCTGACGGGGTCGGGGCTTTCTTT. Encoded protein: CASSLPDGVGAFF. Drawing the rest from reference TRBV5-4 and TRBJ1-1, the complete variable domain is ETGVTQSPTHLIKTRGQQVTLRCSSQSGHNTVSWYQQALGQGPQFIFQYYREEENGRGNFPPRFSGLQFPNYSSELNVNALELDDSALYLCASSLPDGVGAFFGQGTRLTVV.